The clone carrying this T cell receptor beta chain has a count of ten or more. The antigen is not known. Extraction of PBMCs used under 13 ml of fresh peripheral blood. The source of the sample is a study of T cells in Graves' hyperthyroidism and ophthalmopathy. About the research overall: Peripheral blood was secured at the point of initial diagnosis, before any treatment. Study conclusions and caveats: Model predictions of ophthalmopathy came a median about six months before onset.

The V gene lost 6 bases and the J gene lost 6 bases, with 7 bases spanning the gap. The CDR3 has 11 residues. Looked up from germline, CDR1 is LGHDT and CDR2 is YNNKEL (reference sequence). TCR beta CDR3 sequences were amplified from RNA transcripts. With the HTBI primer set, the TCR CDR3 went through a first round of RT-PCR. TCRdb re-derived calls from the multiplex PCR reads in MiXCR, one entry per CDR3 protein. The repertoire includes about 420,000 distinct CDR3 sequences, 15% to 17% of them detected once, and 7.7% sits in the top ten. The specimen sequenced was blood. The receptor comes from a woman aged 18-29 years with Graves' hyperthyroidism. The chain combines TRBV3-1 with TRBJ2-3, with D possibly being TRBD1 or TRBD2 (6 bases each). The CDR3 sequence is CASRGGDTQYF. The CDR3 DNA sequence: TGTGCCAGCAGAGGGGGGGATACGCAGTATTTT.